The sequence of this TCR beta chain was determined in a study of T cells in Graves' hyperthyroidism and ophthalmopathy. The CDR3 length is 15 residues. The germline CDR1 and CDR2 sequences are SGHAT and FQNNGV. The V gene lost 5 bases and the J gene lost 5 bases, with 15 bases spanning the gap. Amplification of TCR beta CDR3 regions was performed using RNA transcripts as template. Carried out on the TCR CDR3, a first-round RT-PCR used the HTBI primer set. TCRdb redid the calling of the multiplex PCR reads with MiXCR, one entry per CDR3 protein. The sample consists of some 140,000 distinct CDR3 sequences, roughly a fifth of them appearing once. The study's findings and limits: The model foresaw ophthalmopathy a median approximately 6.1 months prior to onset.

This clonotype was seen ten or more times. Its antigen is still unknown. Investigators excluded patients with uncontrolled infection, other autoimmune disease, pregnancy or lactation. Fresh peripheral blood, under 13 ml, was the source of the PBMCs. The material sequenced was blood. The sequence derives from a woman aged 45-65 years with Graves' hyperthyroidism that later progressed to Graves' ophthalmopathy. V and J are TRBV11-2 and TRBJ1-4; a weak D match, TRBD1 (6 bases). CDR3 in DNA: TGTGCCAGCAGCCCCAAACAGGGCCGAAATGAAAAACTGTTTTTT. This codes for CASSPKQGRNEKLFF. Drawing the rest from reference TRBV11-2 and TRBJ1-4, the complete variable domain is EAGVAQSPRYKIIEKRQSVAFWCNPISGHATLYWYQQILGQGPKLLIQFQNNGVVDDSQLPKDRFSAERLKGVDSTLKIQPAKLEDSAVYLCASSPKQGRNEKLFFGSGTQLSVL.